This T cell receptor (beta chain) was observed in a study of blood T cell repertoires in COVID-19. Overall study context: Spain, Italy and the United States supplied samples that represented acute and convalescent COVID-19. T cells, B-cell-depleted T cells, or PBMCs provided the cDNA or gDNA that served as material.

V dropped 1 base and J dropped 8 bases, with 12 bases sitting between them. Looked up from germline, CDR1 is LGHNA and CDR2 is YSLEER. The CDR3 extends over 14 amino acids. Using immunoSEQ multiplex PCR, the repertoire was profiled, and TCRdb retains in-frame clones only, with some absent. Among 130,000 or so clones, roughly 80% were seen once, and the ten largest hold 25%. Sequenced sample: peripheral blood. J is TRBJ2-1 and V is TRBV4-3; D gene ambiguous. This receptor was identified in a human donor in a cohort sampled during active COVID-19. The CDR3 here is CASSQVLLVDEQFF. In DNA, the CDR3 is TGCGCCAGCAGCCAAGTGCTATTAGTGGATGAGCAGTTCTTC.